The present TCR beta chain was sequenced within a study of OX40 agonist ivuxolimab in advanced cancers. Study information: Patients in the trial were receiving intravenous ivuxolimab every 2 weeks, at doses of 0.01 to 10 mg/kg.

On cycle 4 day 1 and cycle 7 day 1, as well as at baseline, blood was sampled. Germline CDR1 reads KGHSH; CDR2 reads LQKENI. V lost 4 bases to trimming and J lost 3 bases; unmatched junction nucleotides: 5. The CDR3 totals 15 residues. On this clone itself: Its target is not known.

Regarding the study as a whole: Clones of CD4+ and CD8+ blood T cells grew by week 6 at doses of 0.1 to 3.0 mg/kg.

Clones were sequenced by immunoSEQ multiplex PCR, and TCRdb holds only the in-frame ones, with some missing. This table holds tens of thousands of clones, over 90% found once. Here the sequenced sample was CD4+ or CD8+ T cells sorted from blood, taken in a trial of the OX40 agonist ivuxolimab. The origin of this receptor is an adult with an advanced solid tumor such as melanoma, head and neck, liver or kidney cancer. The V call is TRBV18, the J call TRBJ2-7; 11 bases map to TRBD1. CDR3 DNA sequence: TGTGCCAGCTCACTGGAGGGACAGGGGGTCTACGAGCAGTACTTC. Protein: CASSLEGQGVYEQYF.